This T cell receptor (beta chain) was sequenced for a study of OX40 agonist ivuxolimab in advanced cancers. Notes on the research overall: Ivuxolimab was a fully human IgG2 agonistic monoclonal antibody targeting the costimulatory receptor OX40 (CD134). Intravenous ivuxolimab was administered to patients every 2 weeks at six dose levels: 0.01, 0.1, 0.3, 1.5, 3 and 10 mg/kg. Of the approximately 53 patients in dose escalation, around 20 had hepatocellular carcinoma, around 15 had melanoma, 9 had renal cell carcinoma and 9 had head and neck cancer. A male proportion of roughly 85% and a mean age of approximately 60 years, ranging from 23 to 79, were recorded for the dose-escalation cohort. Patients were allowed to have had prior anti-PD-1, anti-PD-L1 or anti-CTLA-4 therapy, and more than 35% of the dose-escalation patients had been treated with checkpoint inhibitors. Partial responses occurred in three dose-escalation patients, of whom one had hepatocellular carcinoma and two had cutaneous melanoma. Peripheral TCRbeta sequencing aimed to test whether ivuxolimab altered TCR sequence diversity and caused clonal T-cell expansion. The monotherapy dose-escalation portion (N of about 50 patients) of the phase I ivuxolimab trial is reported in the paper.

Of note for this clone: It lacks a known antigen. Nothing much larger sits one base from this clone, and base qualities are not available.

V is shortened by 2 bases, J by 8 bases, and the region joining them spans 13 bases. The germline V gene supplies CDR1 MGHRA and CDR2 YSYEKL. The CDR3, cysteine through phenylalanine, is 13 amino acids long. Only the CDR3 DNA stays, 39 bases, in frame from base 1. The trial excluded patients who had a history of autoimmune disease or who were on systemic immunosuppression. In every dose cohort, peripheral blood was drawn for TCR sequencing at baseline, cycle 4 day 1, and cycle 7 day 1. Samples were obtained from an open-label, multicenter, first-in-human phase I dose-escalation trial of ivuxolimab. Adults with locally advanced or metastatic melanoma, renal cell carcinoma, hepatocellular carcinoma or head and neck squamous cell carcinoma were enrolled in the trial. Before TCR sequencing, CD4+ T cells and CD8+ T cells were sorted from peripheral blood as separate populations. Genomic DNA was isolated from the sorted cells so that the TCRbeta CDR3 region could be sequenced. The immunoSEQ Assay was used for sequencing of TCRbeta CDR3 regions. TCRdb carries this immuneACCESS record with in-frame sequences only. Its versions omit some clonotypes, under half of them owing to an unresolved V gene in the studies checked, with the rest unexplained. This sample comprises roughly 70,000 clones, roughly 80% of them detected only once. Roughly 5.1% of the sample is held by the ten biggest clonotypes.

Findings and caveats that apply to the study as a whole: Low levels of normalized T-cell clonal expansion were also shown by some nonresponding patients. After ivuxolimab, expanded clones were on average more numerous among CD8+ T cells than among CD4+ T cells. Clonal expansion of both CD4+ and CD8+ blood T cells was observed from baseline to week 6 at doses 0.1 to 3.0 mg/kg. In the 0.1-3.0 mg/kg groups, partial responders were among the patients with the lowest normalized peripheral clonal expansion, particularly in CD8+ T cells. Which antigens the clonally expanded peripheral T cells were specific for was not determined.

This TCR was sampled from an adult with an advanced solid tumor such as melanoma, head and neck, liver or kidney cancer. The sample in question was CD4+ or CD8+ T cells sorted from blood, obtained in a trial of the OX40 agonist ivuxolimab. This chain is built from TRBV4-1 and TRBJ2-7; a tentative D call is TRBD1 (6 bases match). The CDR3 reads as follows: CASSQSTGTKQYF. The DNA sequence reads TGCGCCAGCAGCCAAAGCACAGGGACGAAGCAGTACTTC.